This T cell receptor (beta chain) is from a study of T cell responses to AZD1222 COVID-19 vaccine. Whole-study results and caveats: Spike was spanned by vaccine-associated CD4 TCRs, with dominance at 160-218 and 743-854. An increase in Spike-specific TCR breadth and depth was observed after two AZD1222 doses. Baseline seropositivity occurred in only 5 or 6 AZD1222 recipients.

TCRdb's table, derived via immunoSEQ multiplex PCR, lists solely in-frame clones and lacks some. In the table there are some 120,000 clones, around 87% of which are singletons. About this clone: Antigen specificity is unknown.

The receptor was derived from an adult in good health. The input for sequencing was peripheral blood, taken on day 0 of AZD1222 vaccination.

CDR3 in amino acids: CASSPTFNTDTQYF. CDR3 DNA: TGTGCCAGCAGCCCCACCTTCAACACAGATACGCAGTATTTT. V and J are TRBV7-9 and TRBJ2-3; D remains ambiguous. CDR1 and CDR2 (germline): SEHNR, FQNEAQ (reference sequence). V was cut by 5 bases and J by 2 bases, with 11 bases left in between. The CDR3 extends over 14 amino acids.